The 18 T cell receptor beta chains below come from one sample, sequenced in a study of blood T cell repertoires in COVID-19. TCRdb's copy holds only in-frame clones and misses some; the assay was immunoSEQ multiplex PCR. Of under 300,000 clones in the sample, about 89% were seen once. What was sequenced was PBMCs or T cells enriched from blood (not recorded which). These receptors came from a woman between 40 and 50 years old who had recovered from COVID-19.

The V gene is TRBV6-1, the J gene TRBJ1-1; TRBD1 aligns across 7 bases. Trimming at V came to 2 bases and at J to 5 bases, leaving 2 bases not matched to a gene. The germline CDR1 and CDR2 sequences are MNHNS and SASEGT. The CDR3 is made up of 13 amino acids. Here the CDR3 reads CASSEQTGTEAFF. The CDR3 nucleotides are TGTGCCAGCAGTGAACAGACAGGGACTGAAGCTTTCTTT.

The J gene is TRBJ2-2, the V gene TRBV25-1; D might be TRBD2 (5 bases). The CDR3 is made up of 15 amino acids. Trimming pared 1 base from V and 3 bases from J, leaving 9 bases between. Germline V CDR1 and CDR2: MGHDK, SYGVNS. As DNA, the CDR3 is TGTGCCAGCAGTGAATTCGGCGGGTACACCGGGGAGCTGTTTTTT. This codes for CASSEFGGYTGELFF.

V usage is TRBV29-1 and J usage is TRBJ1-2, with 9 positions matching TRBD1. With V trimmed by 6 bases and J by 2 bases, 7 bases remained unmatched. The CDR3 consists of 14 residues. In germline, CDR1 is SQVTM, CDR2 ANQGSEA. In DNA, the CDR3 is TGCAGCGTCGCCGGGGGACAGGGCAACTATGGCTACACCTTC. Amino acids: CSVAGGQGNYGYTF.

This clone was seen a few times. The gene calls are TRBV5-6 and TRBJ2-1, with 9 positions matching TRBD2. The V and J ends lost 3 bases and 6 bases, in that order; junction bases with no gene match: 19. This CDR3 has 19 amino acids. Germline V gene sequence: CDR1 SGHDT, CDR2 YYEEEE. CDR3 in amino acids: CASSSPAIWRRGGRNEQFF. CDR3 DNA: TGTGCCAGCAGCTCCCCGGCGATATGGCGGCGGGGGGGCCGCAATGAGCAGTTCTTC.

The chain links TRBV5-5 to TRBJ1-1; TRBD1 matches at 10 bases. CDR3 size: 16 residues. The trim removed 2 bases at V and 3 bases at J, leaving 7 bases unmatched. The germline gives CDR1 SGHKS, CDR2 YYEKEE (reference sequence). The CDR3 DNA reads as TGTGCCAGCAGCTTAATTGGGACAGGGGTGTACACTGAAGCTTTCTTT. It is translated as CASSLIGTGVYTEAFF.

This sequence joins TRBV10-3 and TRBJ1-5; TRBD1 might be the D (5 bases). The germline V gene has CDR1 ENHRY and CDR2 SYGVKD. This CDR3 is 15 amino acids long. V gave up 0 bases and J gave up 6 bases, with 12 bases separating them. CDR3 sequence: CAISESGQGIQPQHF. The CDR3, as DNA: TGTGCCATCAGTGAGTCGGGGCAGGGAATTCAGCCCCAGCATTTT.

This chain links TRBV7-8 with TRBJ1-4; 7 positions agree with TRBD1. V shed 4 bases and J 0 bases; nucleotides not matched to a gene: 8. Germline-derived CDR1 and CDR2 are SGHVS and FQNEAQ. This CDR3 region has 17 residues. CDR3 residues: CASSSRQGPTTNEKLFF. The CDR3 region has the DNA TGTGCCAGCAGCTCGAGACAGGGACCCACAACTAATGAAAAACTGTTTTTT.

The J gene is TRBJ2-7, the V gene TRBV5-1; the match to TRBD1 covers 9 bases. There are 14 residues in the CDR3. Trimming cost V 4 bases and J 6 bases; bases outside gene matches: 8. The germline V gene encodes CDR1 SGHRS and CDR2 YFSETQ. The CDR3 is CASSLTGGQGEQYF. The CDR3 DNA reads TGCGCCAGCAGCCTGACAGGGGGTCAGGGCGAGCAGTACTTC.

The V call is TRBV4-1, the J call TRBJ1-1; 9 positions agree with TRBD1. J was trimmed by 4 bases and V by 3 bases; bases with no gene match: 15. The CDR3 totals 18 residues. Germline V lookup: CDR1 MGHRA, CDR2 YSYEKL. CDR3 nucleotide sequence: TGCGCCAGCAGCCATGGACTTCTTCGTCGGGACAGGGCCACTGAAGCTTTCTTT. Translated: CASSHGLLRRDRATEAFF.

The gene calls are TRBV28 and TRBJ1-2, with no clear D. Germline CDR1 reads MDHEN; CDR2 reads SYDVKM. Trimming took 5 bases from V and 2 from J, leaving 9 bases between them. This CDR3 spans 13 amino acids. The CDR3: CASSRAGNYGYTF. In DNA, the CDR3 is TGTGCCAGCAGTCGGGCGGGGAACTATGGCTACACCTTC.

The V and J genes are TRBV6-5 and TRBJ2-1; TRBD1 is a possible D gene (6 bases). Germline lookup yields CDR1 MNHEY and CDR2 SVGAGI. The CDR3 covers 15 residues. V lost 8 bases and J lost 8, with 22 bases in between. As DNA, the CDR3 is TGTGCCAGCGGTCCGACAGGTCGCGGGTATGATGAGCAGTTCTTC. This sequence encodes CASGPTGRGYDEQFF.

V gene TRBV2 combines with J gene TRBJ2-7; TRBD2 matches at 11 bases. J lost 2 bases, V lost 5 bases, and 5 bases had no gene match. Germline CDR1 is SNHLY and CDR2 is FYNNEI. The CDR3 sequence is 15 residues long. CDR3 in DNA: TGTGCCAGCAGTCTCTCTAGCGGGGGGACCTACGAGCAGTACTTC. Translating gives CASSLSSGGTYEQYF.

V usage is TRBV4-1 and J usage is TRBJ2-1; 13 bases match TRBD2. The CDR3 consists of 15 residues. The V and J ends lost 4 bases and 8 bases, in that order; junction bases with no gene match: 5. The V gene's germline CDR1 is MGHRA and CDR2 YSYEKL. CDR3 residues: CASSRTSGRAYEQFF. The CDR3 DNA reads TGCGCCAGCAGCCGTACTAGCGGGAGGGCCTATGAGCAGTTCTTC.

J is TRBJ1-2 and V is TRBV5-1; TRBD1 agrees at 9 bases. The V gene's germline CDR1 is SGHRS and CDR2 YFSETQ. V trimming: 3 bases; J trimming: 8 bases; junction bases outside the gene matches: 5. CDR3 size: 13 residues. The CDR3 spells CASSWGQGRGYTF. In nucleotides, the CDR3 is TGCGCCAGCAGCTGGGGACAGGGACGGGGCTACACCTTC. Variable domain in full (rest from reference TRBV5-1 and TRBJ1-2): KAGVTQTPRYLIKTRGQQVTLSCSPISGHRSVSWYQQTPGQGLQFLFEYFSETQRNKGNFPGRFSGRQFSNSRSEMNVSTLELGDSALYLCASSWGQGRGYTFGSGTRLTVV.

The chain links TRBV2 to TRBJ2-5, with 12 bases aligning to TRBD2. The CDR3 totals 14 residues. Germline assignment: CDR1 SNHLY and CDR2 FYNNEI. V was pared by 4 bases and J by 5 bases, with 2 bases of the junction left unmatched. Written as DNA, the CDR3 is TGTGCCAGCAGTGGACTAGCGGGGGCGGAGACCCAGTACTTC. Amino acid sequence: CASSGLAGAETQYF.

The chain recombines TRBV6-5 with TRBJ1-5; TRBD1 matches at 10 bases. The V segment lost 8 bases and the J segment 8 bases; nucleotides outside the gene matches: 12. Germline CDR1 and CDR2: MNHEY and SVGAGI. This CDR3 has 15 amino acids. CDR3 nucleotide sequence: TGTGCCAGCCGGCTGACAGGGGGCTTTGGAGAGCCCCAGCATTTT. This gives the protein CASRLTGGFGEPQHF.

For the CDR3, the DNA is TGTGCCAGCAGTTTAGTACTGGGGCCTGGCTACACCTTC. The encoded protein is CASSLVLGPGYTF. This chain connects TRBV12-3 or TRBV12-4 to TRBJ1-2, with D tentatively TRBD1 (5 bases). The CDR3 runs 13 residues. Trimming took off 1 base at V and 7 bases at J, with 10 bases between the two ends.

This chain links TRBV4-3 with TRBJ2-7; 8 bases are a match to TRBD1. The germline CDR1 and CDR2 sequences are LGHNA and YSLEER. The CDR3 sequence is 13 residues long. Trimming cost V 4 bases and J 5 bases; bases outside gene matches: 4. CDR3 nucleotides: TGCGCCAGCAGCCTAGACAGGGGACACGAGCAGTACTTC. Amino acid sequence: CASSLDRGHEQYF.